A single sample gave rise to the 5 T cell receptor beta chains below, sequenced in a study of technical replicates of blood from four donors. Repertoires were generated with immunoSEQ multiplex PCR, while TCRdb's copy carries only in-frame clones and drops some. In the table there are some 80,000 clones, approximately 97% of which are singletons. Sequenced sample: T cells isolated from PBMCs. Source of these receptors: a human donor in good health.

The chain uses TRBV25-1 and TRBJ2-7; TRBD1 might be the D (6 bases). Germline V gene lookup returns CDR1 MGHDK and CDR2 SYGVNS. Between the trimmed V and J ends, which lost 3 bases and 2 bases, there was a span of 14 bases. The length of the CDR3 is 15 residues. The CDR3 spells CASSDNVGATYEQYF. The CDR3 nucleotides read TGTGCCAGCAGTGACAACGTGGGGGCTACCTACGAGCAGTACTTC.

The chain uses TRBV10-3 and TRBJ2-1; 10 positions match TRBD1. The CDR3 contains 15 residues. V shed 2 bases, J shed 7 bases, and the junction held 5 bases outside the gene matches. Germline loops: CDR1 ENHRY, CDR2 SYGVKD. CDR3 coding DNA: TGTGCCATCAGTGAGCGACAGGGGGCGGGGAATGAGCAGTTCTTC. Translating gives CAISERQGAGNEQFF.

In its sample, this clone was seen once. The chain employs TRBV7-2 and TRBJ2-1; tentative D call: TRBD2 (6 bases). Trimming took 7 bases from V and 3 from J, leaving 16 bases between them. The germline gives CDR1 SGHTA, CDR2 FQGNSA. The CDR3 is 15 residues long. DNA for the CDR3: TGTGCCAGCACCTCTTGGGGGGTTAACTACAATGAGCAGTTCTTC. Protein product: CASTSWGVNYNEQFF.

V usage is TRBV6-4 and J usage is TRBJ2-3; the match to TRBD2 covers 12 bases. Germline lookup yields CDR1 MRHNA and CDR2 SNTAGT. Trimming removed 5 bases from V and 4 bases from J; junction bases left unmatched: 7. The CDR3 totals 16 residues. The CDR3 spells CASSPTSGGLADTQYF. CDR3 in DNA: TGTGCCAGCAGTCCGACTAGCGGGGGATTGGCAGATACGCAGTATTTT.

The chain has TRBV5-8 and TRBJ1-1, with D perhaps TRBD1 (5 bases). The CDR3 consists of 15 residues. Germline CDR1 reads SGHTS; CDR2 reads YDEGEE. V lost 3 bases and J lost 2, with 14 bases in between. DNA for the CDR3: TGTGCCAGCAGCTGGTCGACGCAGGGAAACACTGAAGCTTTCTTT. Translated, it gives CASSWSTQGNTEAFF.